The T cell receptor (beta chain) described here comes from a study of blood T cell repertoires in COVID-19. Study at large: Specimens from acute and convalescent COVID-19 originated in the United States, Italy and Spain. Nucleic acid was either cDNA or gDNA, and it came from T cells, B-cell-depleted T cells, or PBMCs.

Original analysis: Reference gene primer amplification in the assay estimated nucleated cell counts. The method was immunoSEQ multiplex PCR; TCRdb's version includes in-frame clones alone and lacks a portion of them. V and J calls and clone size are those listed in that table; D and trimming were worked out from the DNA. The data contain about 59,000 clones, roughly 80% of them singletons. Sequences were obtained from peripheral blood. The sequence derives from a woman aged 45-65 years with active or convalescent COVID-19.

The CDR3 coding sequence is TGTGCCAGCAGCCCGCGGAGTACTGGGGCCAACGTCCTGACTTTC. It encodes CASSPRSTGANVLTF. The V call is TRBV7-2, the J call TRBJ2-6; no definite D call. Trimming shortened V by 5 bases and J by 2 bases, and 10 bases separated the two germline ends. The germline V gene encodes CDR1 SGHTA and CDR2 FQGNSA. This CDR3 comprises 15 residues.